This TCR beta chain was documented in a study of naive and memory T cell subsets. From the second PCR step, alpha and beta chains were amplified apart. Two oligonucleotides, mixed equimolar, formed the beta constant-region primer covering TRBC1 and TRBC2. The ligated cDNA underwent four PCR rounds using SP2 and nested alpha and beta constant-region primers. TCRdb independently ran MiXCR on the UMI-ligation and nested PCR reads; one entry per CDR3 protein. In the table there are roughly 92,000 distinct CDR3 sequences, about 11% of which are singletons. Study conclusions and caveats: TCR counts from RNA may reflect activation-linked expression changes. Naive and memory subsets had different power law exponents for TCR abundance. Naive repertoires, especially CD8, held a few larger clonotypes, possibly memory cells re-expressing CD45RA. In naive cells, over 90% of TCR sequences were seen only once.

Many counts were recorded for this clonotype. The antigen remains undetermined. Sequencing input: naive CD4+ T cells from blood. The TCR was taken from a human donor in good health.

CDR3 in DNA: TGTGCCAGCAGTAGGACTAGCGGGAGTGCGGCAGATACGCAGTATTTT. As protein: CASSRTSGSAADTQYF. The chain combines TRBV12-3 or TRBV12-4 with TRBJ2-3; 13 bases are shared with TRBD2. The CDR3 consists of 16 residues. V was pared by 5 bases and J by 4 bases, with 6 bases of the junction left unmatched.